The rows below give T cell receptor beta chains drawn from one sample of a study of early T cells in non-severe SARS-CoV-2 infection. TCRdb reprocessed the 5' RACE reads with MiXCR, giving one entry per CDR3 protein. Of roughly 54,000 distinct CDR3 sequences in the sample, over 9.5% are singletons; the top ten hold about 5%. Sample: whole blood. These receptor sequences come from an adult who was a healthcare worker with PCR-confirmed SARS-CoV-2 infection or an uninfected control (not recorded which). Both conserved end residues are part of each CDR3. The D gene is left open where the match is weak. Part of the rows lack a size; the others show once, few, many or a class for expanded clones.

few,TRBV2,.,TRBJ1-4,CASSERGKLFF,TGTGCCAGCAGTGAAAGAGGCAAACTGTTTTTT
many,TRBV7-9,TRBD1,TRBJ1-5,CASSLDQGGYQPQHF,TGTGCCAGCAGCTTAGACCAGGGGGGTTATCAGCCCCAGCATTTT
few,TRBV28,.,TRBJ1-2,CASSFLRGGYGYTF,TGTGCCAGCAGTTTCCTGCGGGGAGGCTATGGCTACACCTTC
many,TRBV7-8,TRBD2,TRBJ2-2,CASSLVAGGSTGELFF,TGTGCCAGCAGCTTAGTGGCGGGGGGATCCACCGGGGAGCTGTTTTTT
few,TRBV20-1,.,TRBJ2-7,CSARRQGNYEQYF,TGCAGTGCTAGGCGCCAGGGCAACTACGAGCAGTACTTC
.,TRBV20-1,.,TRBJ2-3,CSASNLREGTDTQYF,TGCAGTGCTAGTAACTTAAGAGAGGGCACAGATACGCAGTATTTT
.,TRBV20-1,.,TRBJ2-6,CSASLGASGANVLTF,TGCAGTGCTAGTTTGGGGGCCTCTGGGGCCAACGTCCTGACTTTC
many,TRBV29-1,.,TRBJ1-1,CSVERGNTEAFF,TGCAGCGTTGAACGGGGGAACACTGAAGCTTTCTTT
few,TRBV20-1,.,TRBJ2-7,CSARPGGSSYEQYF,TGCAGTGCTAGGCCCGGGGGAAGTTCCTACGAGCAGTACTTC
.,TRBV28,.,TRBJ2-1,CASSLWGGQVYNEQFF,TGTGCCAGCAGTTTATGGGGGGGACAAGTGTACAATGAGCAGTTCTTC
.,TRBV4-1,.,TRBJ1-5,CASSPDWISNQPQHF,TGCGCCAGCAGCCCGGACTGGATTAGCAATCAGCCCCAGCATTTT
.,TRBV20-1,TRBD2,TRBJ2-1,CSARDSLAEGYYEQFF,TGCAGTGCTAGAGATAGCCTAGCGGAGGGATACTATGAGCAGTTCTTC
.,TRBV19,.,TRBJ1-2,CASSILPNYGYTF,TGTGCCAGTAGTATCTTGCCAAACTATGGCTACACCTTC
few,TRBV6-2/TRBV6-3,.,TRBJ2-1,CASSPSYYNEQFF,TGTGCCAGCAGTCCTTCCTATTACAATGAGCAGTTCTTC
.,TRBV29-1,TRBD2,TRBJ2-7,CSVALAGVSYEQYF,TGCAGCGTTGCACTAGCGGGAGTGTCTTACGAGCAGTACTTC
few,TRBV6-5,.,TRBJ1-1,CASSYSRYRNTEAFF,TGTGCCAGCAGTTACTCGAGGTACAGGAACACTGAAGCTTTCTTT
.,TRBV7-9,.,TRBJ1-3,CASSSQGSGNTIYF,TGTGCCAGCAGCTCCCAGGGCTCTGGAAACACCATATATTTT
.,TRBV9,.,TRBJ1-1,CASSTEPQSGTTEAFF,TGTGCCAGCAGCACGGAGCCCCAATCGGGGACCACTGAAGCTTTCTTT
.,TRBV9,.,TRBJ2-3,CASSVAGEFTDTQYF,TGTGCCAGCAGCGTAGCGGGGGAGTTCACAGATACGCAGTATTTT
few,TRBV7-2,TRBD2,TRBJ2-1,CASSSSSGTYNEQFF,TGTGCCAGCAGCTCGTCTAGCGGGACGTACAATGAGCAGTTCTTC
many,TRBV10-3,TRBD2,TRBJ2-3,CAIEVGGGASTDTQYF,TGTGCCATCGAAGTTGGCGGGGGGGCGAGCACAGATACGCAGTATTTT
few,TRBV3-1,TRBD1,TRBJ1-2,CASSHGQGTGYGYTF,TGTGCCAGCAGCCATGGTCAAGGGACAGGGTACGGCTACACCTTC
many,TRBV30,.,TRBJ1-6,CAWKGRNNSPLHF,TGTGCCTGGAAGGGTCGGAATAATTCACCCCTCCACTTT
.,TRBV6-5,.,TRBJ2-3,CASRPLQGGITDTQYF,TGTGCCAGCAGACCCCTCCAGGGGGGTATCACAGATACGCAGTATTTT
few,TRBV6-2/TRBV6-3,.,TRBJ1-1,CASKTGETVQAFF,TGTGCCAGCAAAACCGGGGAAACAGTCCAAGCTTTCTTT
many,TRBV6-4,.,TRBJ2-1,CASSDSSTPNNEQFF,TGTGCCAGCAGTGACTCGAGTACCCCGAACAATGAGCAGTTCTTC
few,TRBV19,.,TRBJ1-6,CASSLMGYDSPLHF,TGTGCCAGTAGTTTAATGGGGTACGATTCACCCCTCCACTTT